This T cell receptor (beta chain) was observed in a study of T-cell memory formation after mild COVID-19. V lost 1 base, J lost 10 bases, and 14 bases lay in between. The CDR3 has 15 amino acids. The V gene's germline CDR1 is MGHRA and CDR2 YSYEKL. To note about this clonotype: Its specificity is not known.

TCRdb analysed the 5' RACE reads with MiXCR anew, one entry per CDR3 protein. The sample consists of roughly 310,000 distinct CDR3 sequences, around a sixth of them appearing once. General study findings and limits: Clones that got smaller from day 15 to 85 had even CD4/CD8, while clones growing later tipped toward CD4+. Some clones that responded turned up in pre-infection memory, which suggests that cross-reactive memory joined in. Clones from the second wave (peaking day 37) had unconfirmed SARS-CoV-2 specificity. Mostly located in CM and EM were contracting CD4+ clones, with contracting CD8+ clones located in EMRA.

The TCR originated in a man between 18 and 29 years old who had mild COVID-19 (a few samples of this study predate the infection). Cell type and time point are not known. The chain employs TRBV4-1 and TRBJ1-6; D gene ambiguous. Sequencing used PBMCs or a T cell subset sorted from them (not recorded which). CDR3 protein: CASSQGSLRNSPLHF. The CDR3 DNA reads as TGCGCCAGCAGCCAAGGTTCGCTCCGGAACTCACCCCTCCACTTT.